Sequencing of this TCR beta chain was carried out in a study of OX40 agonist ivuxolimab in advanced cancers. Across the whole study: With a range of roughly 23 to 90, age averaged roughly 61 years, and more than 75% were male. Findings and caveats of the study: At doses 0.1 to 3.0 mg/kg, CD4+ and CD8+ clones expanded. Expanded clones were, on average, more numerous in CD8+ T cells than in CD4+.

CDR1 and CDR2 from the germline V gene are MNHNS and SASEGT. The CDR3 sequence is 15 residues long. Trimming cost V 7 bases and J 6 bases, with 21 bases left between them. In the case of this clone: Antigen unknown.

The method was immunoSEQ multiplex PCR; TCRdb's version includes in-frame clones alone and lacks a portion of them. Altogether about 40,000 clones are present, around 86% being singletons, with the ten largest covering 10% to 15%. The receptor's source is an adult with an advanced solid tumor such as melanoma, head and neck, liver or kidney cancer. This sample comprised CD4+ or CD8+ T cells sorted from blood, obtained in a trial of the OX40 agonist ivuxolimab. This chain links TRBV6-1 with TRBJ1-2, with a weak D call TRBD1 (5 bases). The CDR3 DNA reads TGTGCCAGCACCCAATGGGACCTCGCGGTACATGGCTACACCTTC. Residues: CASTQWDLAVHGYTF.